This is a list of T cell receptor beta chains from one sample in a study of low-dose radiotherapy and immunotherapy resistance in tumors. TCRdb reprocessed the reads with MiXCR, giving one entry per CDR3 protein. The repertoire includes about 39,000 distinct CDR3 sequences, roughly 30% of them detected once, and roughly 4% sits in the top ten. Specimen: PBMCs, collected before treatment. The origin of the receptors is a male donor with gallbladder cancer. CDR3s leave out the opening cysteine and the closing phenylalanine or tryptophan. D genes are given only for firm matches. Clone size, where shown, is once, few, many, or a class for clones that have expanded.

v_gene	abundance	j_gene	d_gene	CDR3aa
TRBV28	many	TRBJ1-1	TRBD1	ASSLHRDRGMNTEAF
TRBV9	-	TRBJ1-2	-	ASSVDGIGYT
TRBV5-1	-	TRBJ1-2	TRBD1	ASSPMGTGPNGYT
TRBV4-1	many	TRBJ2-1	TRBD1	ASSQHGSGQGVYEQF
TRBV7-2	many	TRBJ2-1	TRBD1	ASADRVYNEQF
TRBV13	-	TRBJ2-7	TRBD2	ASSSSGRAYEQY
TRBV18	-	TRBJ2-4	TRBD2	ASSTPGRENIQY
TRBV20-1	-	TRBJ2-7	TRBD2	SVTNRAGGLEQY
TRBV19	many	TRBJ2-5	TRBD1	ASRTGQEETQY
TRBV6-2/TRBV6-3	many	TRBJ2-1	-	ASSYPGHEKYNEQF
TRBV28	medium-sized	TRBJ2-1	-	ASRRGSSYNEQF
TRBV5-1	many	TRBJ2-3	-	ASRGGASSDTQY
TRBV5-4	-	TRBJ2-7	TRBD2	ASSGSSSGSYEQY
TRBV15	many	TRBJ1-1	-	ATSREWTAEAF
TRBV25-1	-	TRBJ2-2	-	ASNLDQFGELF
TRBV4-1	few	TRBJ1-2	-	ASSQDTNNYGYT
TRBV28	-	TRBJ1-6	-	ASSLAAPASPLH
TRBV28	many	TRBJ1-1	TRBD1	AARGTALVGAF
TRBV7-2	many	TRBJ2-2	TRBD1	ASSPRQGYTGELF
TRBV10-3	-	TRBJ1-1	TRBD1	AISGQMNTEAF
TRBV12-3/TRBV12-4	-	TRBJ2-7	TRBD2	ASSLGLAGVYEQY
TRBV9	-	TRBJ2-5	-	ASSPPGQETQY
TRBV5-1	many	TRBJ2-1	TRBD2	ASSRTSGGAAEQF
TRBV7-2	many	TRBJ2-5	-	ASRRGSSKDETQY
TRBV29-1	-	TRBJ1-1	-	SVEEVGETEAF
TRBV10-3	many	TRBJ2-7	-	AISEGAGSSYEQY
TRBV6-2/TRBV6-3	once	TRBJ2-7	-	ASRASGGNYEQY
TRBV3-1	once	TRBJ2-2	-	ASSQDGPSGELF
TRBV5-1	many	TRBJ2-1	-	ASSWGPANNEQF
TRBV20-1	many	TRBJ2-1	-	SAPKDFNEQF
TRBV27	once	TRBJ1-5	-	ASSFADPSNQPQH
TRBV28	-	TRBJ1-1	-	ASREDGNTEAF
TRBV20-1	-	TRBJ2-1	-	SGPGEYNEQF